The TCR beta chain under discussion was sequenced for a study of PD-1 blockade in classical Hodgkin lymphoma. Study-wide results and limits: As was reported, newly diagnosed patients showed lower baseline TCR diversity than healthy donors did.

Profiled with immunoSEQ multiplex PCR; TCRdb holds only in-frame clones, not every one. This sample has roughly 70,000 clones, with more than 85% found just once. A word on this clone: Its cognate antigen is unknown.

Time point specified: newly diagnosed, previously untreated cHL patient sample. Acting as the comparison were PBMCs from newly diagnosed, untreated classical Hodgkin lymphoma. CDR3 length: 15 amino acids. Germline V gene data show CDR1 as MNHNY and CDR2 as SVGAGI (reference sequence). V was cut by 4 bases and J by 3 bases, with 13 bases left in between. The chain recombines TRBV6-6 with TRBJ2-1; D remains unclear. The clonotype originates from a human donor with classical Hodgkin lymphoma. Material: peripheral blood mononuclear cells (PBMCs). In DNA form, the CDR3 reads TGTGCCAGCAGTTTGGCCTCCCCTGACTACAATGAGCAGTTCTTC. Translation: CASSLASPDYNEQFF.